This TCR beta chain came from a study of shared clonotypes between healthy human individuals. This table comes from immunoSEQ multiplex PCR, and its TCRdb copy is limited to in-frame clones, with some not included. The sample lists about 520,000 clones; roughly 80% were seen once. The CDR3 is 15 amino acids. Germline CDR1 reads SEHNR; CDR2 reads FQNEAQ (reference sequence). Trimming left V 3 bases short and J 1 base short, with 11 bases between. This sequence joins TRBV7-9 and TRBJ2-3; either TRBD1 or TRBD2 may fit D (5 bases each). The sequenced sample consisted of PBMCs. This receptor was taken from a woman aged 40 to 49 in good health. Some clones in this sample may be carry-over from other donors' samples. CDR3 coding DNA: TGTGCCAGCAGCTTCCGGGACCCCGGCACAGATACGCAGTATTTT. Protein product: CASSFRDPGTDTQYF.